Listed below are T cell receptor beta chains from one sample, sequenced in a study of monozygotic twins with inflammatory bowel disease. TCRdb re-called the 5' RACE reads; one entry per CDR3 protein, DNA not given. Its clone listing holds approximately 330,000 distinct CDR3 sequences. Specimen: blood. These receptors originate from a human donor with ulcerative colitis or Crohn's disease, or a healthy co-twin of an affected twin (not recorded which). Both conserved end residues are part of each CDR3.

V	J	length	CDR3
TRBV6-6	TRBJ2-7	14	CASSYMGETYEQYF
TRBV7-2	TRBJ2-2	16	CASSSTSPANTGELFF
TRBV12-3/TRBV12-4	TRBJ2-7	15	CASRTTGTGTYEQYF
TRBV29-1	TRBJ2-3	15	CSVDRQDRSTDTQYF
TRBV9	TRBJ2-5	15	CASSATRLAQETQYF
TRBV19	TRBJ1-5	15	CATDLGGYSNQPQHF
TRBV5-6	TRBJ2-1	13	CASRRLDGNEQFF
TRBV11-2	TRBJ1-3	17	CASSLDPGLFSGNTIYF
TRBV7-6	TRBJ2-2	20	CASSLGGGGLAGDYTGELFF
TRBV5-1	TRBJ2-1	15	CASSPGTSLYNEQFF
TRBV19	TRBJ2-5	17	CASRRLAAASKQETQYF
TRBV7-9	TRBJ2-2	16	CASSPPGLADTGELFF
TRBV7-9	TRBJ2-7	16	CASSRETSGGPYEQYF
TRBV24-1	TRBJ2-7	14	CATRPRGNRREQYF
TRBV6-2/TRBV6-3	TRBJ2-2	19	CASSYYAGREADNTGELFF
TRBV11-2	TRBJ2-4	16	CASSLDARVAGNMQYF
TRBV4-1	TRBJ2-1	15	CASSLRPTGDLEQFF
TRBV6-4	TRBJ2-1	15	CASSDSQFDYNEQFF
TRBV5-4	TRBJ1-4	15	CASSPGTGGIEKLFF
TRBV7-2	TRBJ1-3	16	CASSLDPPGSGNTIYF
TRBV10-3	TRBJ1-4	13	CAIRKDRAEKLFF
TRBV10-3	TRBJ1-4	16	CAISNNSGASSKNCFF
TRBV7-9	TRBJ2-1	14	CAGLRAGVHNEQFF
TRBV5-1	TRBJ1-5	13	CASSLDNNQPQHF
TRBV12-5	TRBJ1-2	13	CASGRQGGLGYTF
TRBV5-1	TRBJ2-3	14	CASSMDSSLDTQYF
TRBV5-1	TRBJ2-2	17	CASSRSPSGGRDGELFF
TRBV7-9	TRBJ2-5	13	CASASRYTETQYF
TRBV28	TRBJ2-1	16	CASSHLAGSPNNEQFF
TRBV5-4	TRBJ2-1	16	CASSLGASSAYNEQFF
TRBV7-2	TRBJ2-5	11	CASSLDVTQYF
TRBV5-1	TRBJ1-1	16	CASSSGVRASKGEAFF
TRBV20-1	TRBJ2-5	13	CSARVGIEETQYF
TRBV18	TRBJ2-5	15	CASSPPRQPQETQYF
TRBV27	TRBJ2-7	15	CASSLNRYSHYEQYF
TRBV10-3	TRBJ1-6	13	CAISETGTRPLHF
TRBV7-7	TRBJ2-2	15	CAFGPGGVSTGELFF
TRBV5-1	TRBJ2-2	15	CASSPGGKTDGELFF
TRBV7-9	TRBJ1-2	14	CASSLRTINYGYTF
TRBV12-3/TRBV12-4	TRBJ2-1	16	CASSWTSGSRNDEQFF
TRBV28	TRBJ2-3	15	CASSSPRATGDTQYF
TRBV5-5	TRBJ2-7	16	CASSLGPGTVTYEQYF
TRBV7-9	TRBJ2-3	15	CASSLRQGVDDTQYF
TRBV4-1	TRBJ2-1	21	CASSQEGSGTQIRGSYNEQFF
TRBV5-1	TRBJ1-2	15	CASSLGRQGPYGYTF
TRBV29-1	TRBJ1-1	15	CSVEGRGTMNTEAFF
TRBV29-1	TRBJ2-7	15	CSVIGTAISPYEQYF
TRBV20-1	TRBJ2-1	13	CSAWRTNNNEQFF
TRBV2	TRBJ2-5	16	CASPRPSGRSSETQYF
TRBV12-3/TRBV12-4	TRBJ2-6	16	CASSLGAGAGANVLTF
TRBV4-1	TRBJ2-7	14	CASSQLAGMYEQYF
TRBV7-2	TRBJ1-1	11	CASSSRVKAFF
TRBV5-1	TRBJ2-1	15	CASSLYGSSINEQFF
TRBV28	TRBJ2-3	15	CASSLPVGALDTQYF
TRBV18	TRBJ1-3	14	CASSLRPQGDTIYF
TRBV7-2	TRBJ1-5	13	CASSLESNQPQHF
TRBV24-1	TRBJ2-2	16	CATSDFGQGSTGELFF
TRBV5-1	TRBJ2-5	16	CASSLDPSTGGETQYF
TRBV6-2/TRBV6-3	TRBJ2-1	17	CASSYRLDHPSYNEQFF